This entry lists 7 T cell receptor beta chains sequenced from one sample in a study of cytomegalovirus exposure and HLA in healthy donors. In the PCR, 60 Vbeta and 13 Jbeta primers were used. TCRdb's copy holds only in-frame clones and misses some; the assay was immunoSEQ multiplex PCR. The sample has 120,000 or so clones, about 80% seen once. Specimen: PBMCs. These TCRs come from a man younger than 45 in good health and CMV-seronegative.

The V call is TRBV11-3, the J call TRBJ2-3, with 7 bases aligning to TRBD2. Trimming cost V 5 bases and J 5 bases; bases outside gene matches: 16. Germline V gives CDR1 SGHNT, CDR2 YENEEA. The CDR3 length is 17 residues. The CDR3 reads CASSPRGREAGGDTQYF. In DNA form, the CDR3 reads TGTGCCAGCAGCCCCCGCGGCCGGGAGGCCGGGGGAGATACGCAGTATTTT.

This sequence joins TRBV19 and TRBJ1-1; TRBD1 might be the D (5 bases). The V gene's germline CDR1 is LNHDA and CDR2 SQIVND (reference sequence). V gave up 3 bases and J gave up 0 bases, with 11 bases separating them. The CDR3 loop spans 15 amino acids. In DNA form, the CDR3 reads TGTGCCAGTAGTATTGGGTCAGGGTTGAACACTGAAGCTTTCTTT. Protein: CASSIGSGLNTEAFF.

This clone was counted a single time. The J gene is TRBJ2-7, the V gene TRBV27; 8 bases fit TRBD2. The CDR3 runs 14 residues. CDR1 and CDR2 (germline): MNHEY, SMNVEV (reference sequence). The J segment lost 3 bases and the V segment lost 6 bases, leaving 7 bases of the junction unmatched. CDR3 coding DNA: TGTGCCAGCAGATCGGGGGGGTCCCTCTACGAGCAGTACTTC. This translates into CASRSGGSLYEQYF.

This clone was picked up a small number of times. The chain links TRBV30 to TRBJ1-1; 7 nucleotides line up with TRBD1. Trimming took 2 bases from V and 4 from J; bases not matched to a gene: 7. Germline lookup yields CDR1 GTSNPN and CDR2 SVGIG (reference sequence). The CDR3 has 14 amino acids. CDR3 loop: CAWSLGRGFTEAFF. DNA of the CDR3: TGTGCCTGGAGTCTTGGCAGGGGGTTCACTGAAGCTTTCTTT.

This clone has more than one count but fewer than ten. V is TRBV7-2 and J is TRBJ2-7, with 8 nucleotides matching TRBD1. V lost 4 bases to trimming and J lost 2 bases; unmatched junction nucleotides: 7. Germline V gives CDR1 SGHTA, CDR2 FQGNSA. This CDR3 region has 15 residues. This chain's CDR3 is CASSSTGTGPYEQYF. CDR3 in DNA: TGTGCCAGCAGCTCCACCGGGACAGGACCCTACGAGCAGTACTTC.

The J gene is TRBJ1-2, the V gene TRBV11-3; weak D call: TRBD1 (5 bases). The CDR3 spans 13 residues. Between the trimmed V and J ends, which lost 1 base and 6 bases, there was a span of 9 bases. CDR1 and CDR2 (germline): SGHNT, YENEEA. CDR3 loop: CASSLVSRDGYTF. The CDR3 DNA sequence: TGTGCCAGCAGCTTAGTGTCCAGGGATGGCTACACCTTC.

The chain carries TRBV15 and TRBJ2-6, with a weak D call TRBD1 (6 bases). This CDR3 is built from 16 residues. CDR1 LNHNV and CDR2 YYDKDF come from the germline V gene (reference sequence). Trimming pared 3 bases from V and 2 bases from J, leaving 11 bases between. CDR3 in DNA: TGTGCCACCAGCAGGGGACACGGCCCTGGGGCCAACGTCCTGACTTTC. It encodes CATSRGHGPGANVLTF.